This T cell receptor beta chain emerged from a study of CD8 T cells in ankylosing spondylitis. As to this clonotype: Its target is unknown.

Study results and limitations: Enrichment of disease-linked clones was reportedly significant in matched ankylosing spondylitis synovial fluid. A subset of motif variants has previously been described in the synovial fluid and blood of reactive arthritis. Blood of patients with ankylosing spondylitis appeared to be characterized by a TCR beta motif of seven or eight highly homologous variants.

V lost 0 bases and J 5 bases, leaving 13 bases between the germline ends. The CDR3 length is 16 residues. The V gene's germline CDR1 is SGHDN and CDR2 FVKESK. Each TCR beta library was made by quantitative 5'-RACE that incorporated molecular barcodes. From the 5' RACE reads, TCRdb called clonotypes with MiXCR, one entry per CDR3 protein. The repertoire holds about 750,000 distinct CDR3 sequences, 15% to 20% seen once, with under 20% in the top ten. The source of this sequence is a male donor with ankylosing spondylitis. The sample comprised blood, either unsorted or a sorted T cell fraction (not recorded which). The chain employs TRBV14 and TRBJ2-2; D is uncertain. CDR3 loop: CASSQERHEGTGELFF. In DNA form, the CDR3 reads TGTGCCAGCAGCCAAGAGAGGCACGAAGGGACCGGGGAGCTGTTTTTT. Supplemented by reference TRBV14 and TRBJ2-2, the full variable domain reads EAGVTQFPSHSVIEKGQTVTLRCDPISGHDNLYWYRRVMGKEIKFLLHFVKESKQDESGMPNNRFLAERTGGTYSTLKVQPAELEDSGVYFCASSQERHEGTGELFFGEGSRLTVL.